The clone carrying this T cell receptor (beta chain) appeared once. Profiling relied on immunoSEQ multiplex PCR, and the TCRdb table lists in-frame clones only, not all of them. Of 150,000 or so clones detected, approximately 84% appear once; the ten largest clones hold about 20%. This sample is drawn from a study of T cell responses to AZD1222 COVID-19 vaccine. Background on the study: Pooled samples include second doses given at about 4 or 12 weeks.

The CDR3 runs to 13 residues. The germline V and J ends were trimmed by 5 bases and 1 base, with 8 bases remaining between them. Germline loops: CDR1 SNHLY, CDR2 FYNNEI. The sample was peripheral blood, taken on day 0 of AZD1222 vaccination. The source of this sequence is an adult in good health. This chain uses TRBV2 with TRBJ1-1; TRBD1 is a possible D gene (5 bases). CDR3 amino acids: CASSLGGNTEAFF. The CDR3 DNA reads TGTGCCAGCAGTCTGGGGGGGAACACTGAAGCTTTCTTT.